The 16 T cell receptor beta chains given below trace back to one sample, sequenced in a study of shared clonotypes between healthy human individuals. Generated by immunoSEQ multiplex PCR, the TCRdb table keeps only in-frame clones and is missing some. The table records 2 million to 2.5 million clones, 80% to 95% of them present only once. The sequencing sample was made of naive CD4+ T cells from PBMCs. The sample's subset: CD45RA+ positively selected. These receptors originate from a man younger than 30 in good health. Some clones in this sample may be carry-over from other donors' samples.

The genes are TRBV5-1 and TRBJ2-1, with 8 positions matching TRBD1. CDR1 is SGHRS and CDR2 is YFSETQ in the germline V gene. This CDR3 comprises 16 residues. The V gene end was trimmed by 3 bases and the J gene end by 4 bases; junction bases not matched to a gene: 9. The CDR3 region is CASSSRGQGNYNEQFF. CDR3 coding DNA: TGCGCCAGCAGCTCCAGGGGGCAGGGGAATTACAATGAGCAGTTCTTC.

This chain joins TRBV27 and TRBJ2-5; 7 bases are a match to TRBD1. This CDR3 is built from 14 residues. Germline assignment: CDR1 MNHEY and CDR2 SMNVEV (reference sequence). The V segment lost 6 bases and the J segment 5 bases; nucleotides outside the gene matches: 9. Here the CDR3 reads CASSQQGPGETQYF. The CDR3 DNA is TGTGCCAGCAGCCAACAGGGGCCCGGGGAGACCCAGTACTTC.

The chain couples TRBV7-2 to TRBJ1-2; maybe TRBD1 (6 bases). There are 15 residues in the CDR3. The V gene's germline CDR1 is SGHTA and CDR2 FQGNSA. V dropped 4 bases and J dropped 9 bases, with 21 bases sitting between them. The DNA for the CDR3 is TGTGCCAGCAGCTCGGAACCGACAGGCGTGGCGAGCTACACCTTC. Translated, it gives CASSSEPTGVASYTF. Looking up the rest from reference TRBV7-2 and TRBJ1-2 gives the full variable domain: GAGVSQSPSNKVTEKGKDVELRCDPISGHTALYWYRQSLGQGLEFLIYFQGNSAPDKSGLPSDRFSAERTGGSVSTLTIQRTQQEDSAVYLCASSSEPTGVASYTFGSGTRLTVV.

The chain couples TRBV9 to TRBJ2-3; perhaps TRBD1 as D (5 bases). V lost 0 bases and J lost 0, with 11 bases in between. Per germline, CDR1 SGDLS and CDR2 YYNGEE. There are 16 residues in the CDR3. The CDR3, as DNA: TGTGCCAGCAGCGTAGAAGTAGGGGCTAGCACAGATACGCAGTATTTT. As protein: CASSVEVGASTDTQYF.

This clone was seen only once. J is TRBJ2-1 and V is TRBV5-6; TRBD1 might be the D (6 bases). V was trimmed by 0 bases and J by 5 bases, leaving 12 bases between them. This CDR3 has 15 residues. Germline V lookup: CDR1 SGHDT, CDR2 YYEEEE. CDR3 sequence (DNA): TGTGCCAGCAGCTTGGGGAGACAGGATAACAATGAGCAGTTCTTC. It yields the protein CASSLGRQDNNEQFF.

V gene TRBV28 combines with J gene TRBJ2-7, with TRBD2 matching 12 bases. The CDR3 runs 15 residues. Losses at the gene ends were 3 bases for V and 4 bases for J; bases not matched to a gene: 4. Germline V gene sequence: CDR1 MDHEN, CDR2 SYDVKM. CDR3 DNA: TGTGCCAGCAGTTTGCGGACTAGCGGGAAATACGAGCAGTACTTC. It encodes CASSLRTSGKYEQYF.

This chain links TRBV6-6 with TRBJ1-2; possibly TRBD1 for D (6 bases). CDR1 is MNHNY, CDR2 SVGAGI, per germline (reference sequence). CDR3 length: 15 amino acids. Trimming shortened V by 0 bases and J by 6 bases, and 14 bases separated the two germline ends. CDR3 loop: CASSYSRSGGHGYTF. CDR3 sequence (DNA): TGTGCCAGCAGTTACTCGAGGTCGGGGGGCCATGGCTACACCTTC.

The V call is TRBV9, the J call TRBJ2-1, with 8 positions matching TRBD1. The CDR3 loop spans 16 amino acids. V shed 0 bases and J 2 bases; nucleotides not matched to a gene: 4. Germline CDR1 SGDLS, CDR2 YYNGEE. The CDR3 spells CASSVAPGGPYNEQFF. The CDR3 bases are TGTGCCAGCAGCGTAGCCCCAGGGGGCCCCTACAATGAGCAGTTCTTC.

Worth noting for this clone: This sample includes further DNA sequences coding for the same CDR3. The chain is built from TRBV28 and TRBJ1-4; the match to TRBD1 covers 7 bases. CDR1 and CDR2 (germline): MDHEN, SYDVKM. The CDR3 spans 14 residues. Unmatched junction bases numbered 7, after V lost 5 bases and J lost 7 bases. DNA of the CDR3: TGTGCCAGCAGTCTGACAGGGCTAGGTGAAAAACTGTTTTTT. Translated: CASSLTGLGEKLFF.

The CDR3 nucleotides read TGTGCCAGCAGCGCCCCGGCTCGCCCGCTTGAGCAGTACTTC. Protein sequence: CASSAPARPLEQYF. The V call is TRBV7-2, the J call TRBJ2-7; no clear D gene. Trimming removed 5 bases at V and 7 bases at J, with 18 bases between. CDR3 length: 14 amino acids. Germline V gives CDR1 SGHTA, CDR2 FQGNSA.

As for this clone: Other DNA sequences within the sample encode an identical CDR3. V usage is TRBV6-5 and J usage is TRBJ1-5; D unclear. This CDR3 has 13 residues. Germline V gene lookup returns CDR1 MNHEY and CDR2 SVGAGI. Deletions cut 2 bases from V and 7 bases from J, with 9 bases between. CDR3 coding DNA: TGTGCCAGCAGTTACCGTACCGGGCAGCCCCAGCATTTT. It translates to CASSYRTGQPQHF.

The chain links TRBV2 to TRBJ2-5, with 8 bases fitting TRBD1. Unmatched junction bases numbered 8, after V lost 0 bases and J lost 5 bases. There are 16 residues in the CDR3. CDR1 and CDR2 from the germline V gene are SNHLY and FYNNEI. The CDR3 DNA reads TGTGCCAGCAGTGAAGCGCGCAGGGGGCTTACGGAGACCCAGTACTTC. It specifies CASSEARRGLTETQYF.

This clone was observed a few times. The V call is TRBV18, the J call TRBJ2-2; 9 bases are a match to TRBD2. CDR3 size: 16 residues. The J segment lost 5 bases and the V segment lost 1 base, leaving 5 bases of the junction unmatched. Germline V CDR1 and CDR2: KGHSH, LQKENI. DNA for the CDR3: TGTGCCAGCTCACCACTGGTAGCGGGAGTGACCGGGGAGCTGTTTTTT. Translation gives CASSPLVAGVTGELFF.

The chain links TRBV6-1 to TRBJ1-3, with a weak D call TRBD1 (5 bases). V lost 7 bases, J lost 4 bases, and 17 bases lay in between. The V gene's germline CDR1 is MNHNS and CDR2 SASEGT. This CDR3 is 15 amino acids long. This CDR3 reads CASTGQGISGNTIYF. The CDR3 DNA reads TGTGCCAGCACCGGTCAGGGCATATCGGGAAACACCATATATTTT.

The genes are TRBV27 and TRBJ2-4; possible D gene TRBD2, 6 bases. The CDR3 has 14 amino acids. V lost 6 bases, J lost 6 bases, and 15 bases lay in between. The V gene's germline CDR1 is MNHEY and CDR2 SMNVEV (reference sequence). The CDR3 loop is CASRDYGGRNIQYF. CDR3 DNA sequence: TGTGCCAGCAGGGACTACGGGGGAAGAAACATTCAGTACTTC.

The V gene is TRBV20-1, the J gene TRBJ1-3, with TRBD1 matching over 8 bases. The CDR3 contains 11 residues. Germline assignment: CDR1 DFQATT and CDR2 SNEGSKA (reference sequence). The J segment lost 5 bases and the V segment lost 7 bases, leaving 1 base of the junction unmatched. The DNA for the CDR3 is TGCAGTGGACAGGGGAGAAACACCATATATTTT. Translated, it gives CSGQGRNTIYF.